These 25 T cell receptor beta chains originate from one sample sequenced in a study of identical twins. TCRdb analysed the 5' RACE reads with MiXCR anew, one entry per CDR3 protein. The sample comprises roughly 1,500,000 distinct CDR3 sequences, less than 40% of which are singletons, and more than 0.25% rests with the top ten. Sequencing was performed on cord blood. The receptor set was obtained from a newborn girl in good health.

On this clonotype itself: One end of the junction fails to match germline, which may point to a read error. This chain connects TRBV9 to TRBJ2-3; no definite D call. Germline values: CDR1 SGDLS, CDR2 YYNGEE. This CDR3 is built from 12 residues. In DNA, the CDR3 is TGTGCCAGCAGCGTCCTCACAGATGCGCAGTATTTT. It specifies CASSVLTDAQYF.

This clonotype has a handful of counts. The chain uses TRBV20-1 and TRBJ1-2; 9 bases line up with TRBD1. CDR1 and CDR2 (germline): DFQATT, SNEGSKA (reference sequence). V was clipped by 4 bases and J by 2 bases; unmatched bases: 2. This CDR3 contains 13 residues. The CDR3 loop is CSANRGLNYGYTF. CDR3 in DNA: TGCAGTGCTAACAGGGGGCTCAACTATGGCTACACCTTC.

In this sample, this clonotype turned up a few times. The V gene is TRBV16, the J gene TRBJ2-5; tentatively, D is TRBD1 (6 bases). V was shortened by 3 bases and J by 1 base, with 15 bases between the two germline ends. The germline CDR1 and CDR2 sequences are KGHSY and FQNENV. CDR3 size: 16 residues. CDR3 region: CASSQGHQAVQETQYF. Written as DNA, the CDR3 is TGTGCCAGCAGCCAGGGACATCAAGCAGTCCAAGAGACCCAGTACTTC.

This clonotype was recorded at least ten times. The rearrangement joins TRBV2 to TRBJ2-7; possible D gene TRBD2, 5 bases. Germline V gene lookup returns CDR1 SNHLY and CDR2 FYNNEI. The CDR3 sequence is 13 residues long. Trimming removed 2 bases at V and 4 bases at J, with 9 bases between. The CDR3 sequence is CASSELRGYEQYF. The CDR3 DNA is TGTGCCAGCAGTGAACTACGGGGTTACGAGCAGTACTTC. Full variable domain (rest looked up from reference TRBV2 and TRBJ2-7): EPEVTQTPSHQVTQMGQEVILRCVPISNHLYFYWYRQILGQKVEFLVSFYNNEISEKSEIFDDQFSVERPDGSNFTLKIRSTKLEDSAMYFCASSELRGYEQYFGPGTRLTVT.

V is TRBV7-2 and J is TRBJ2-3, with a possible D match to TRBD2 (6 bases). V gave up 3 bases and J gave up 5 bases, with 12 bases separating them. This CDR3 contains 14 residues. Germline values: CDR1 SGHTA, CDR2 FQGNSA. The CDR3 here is CASSFRRGGDTQYF. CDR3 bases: TGTGCCAGCAGCTTCAGGCGGGGCGGAGATACGCAGTATTTT.

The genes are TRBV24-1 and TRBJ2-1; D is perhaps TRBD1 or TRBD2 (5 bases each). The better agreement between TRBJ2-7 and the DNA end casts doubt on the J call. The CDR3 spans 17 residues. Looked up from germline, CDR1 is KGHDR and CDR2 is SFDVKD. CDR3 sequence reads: CATSDLRAGSSYNEQYF. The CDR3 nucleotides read TGTGCCACCAGTGATTTGCGGGCAGGGAGCTCCTACAATGAGCAGTACTTC.

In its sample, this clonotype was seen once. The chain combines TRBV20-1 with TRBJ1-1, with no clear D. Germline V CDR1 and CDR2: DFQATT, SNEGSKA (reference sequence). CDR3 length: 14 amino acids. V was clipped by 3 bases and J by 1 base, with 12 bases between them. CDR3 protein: CSARRSRGNTEAFF. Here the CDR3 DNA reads TGCAGTGCTAGGCGCAGTCGAGGGAACACTGAAGCTTTCTTT.

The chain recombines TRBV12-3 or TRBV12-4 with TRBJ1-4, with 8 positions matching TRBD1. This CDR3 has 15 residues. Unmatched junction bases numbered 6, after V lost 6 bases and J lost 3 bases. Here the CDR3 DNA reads TGTGCCAGCAGACGGCAGGGGGCCCCTAATGAAAAACTGTTTTTT. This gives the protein CASRRQGAPNEKLFF.

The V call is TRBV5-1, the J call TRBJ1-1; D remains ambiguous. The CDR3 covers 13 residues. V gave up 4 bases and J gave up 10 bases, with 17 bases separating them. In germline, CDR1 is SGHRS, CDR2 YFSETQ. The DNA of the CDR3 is TGCGCCAGCAGCCGGAACGGGGTCCCATCAGCTTTCTTT. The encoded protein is CASSRNGVPSAFF.

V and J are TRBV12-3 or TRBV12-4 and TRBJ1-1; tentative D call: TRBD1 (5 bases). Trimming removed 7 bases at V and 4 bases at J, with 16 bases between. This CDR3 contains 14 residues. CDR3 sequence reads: CASTTTEGSTEAFF. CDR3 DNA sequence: TGTGCCAGCACTACCACCGAGGGGAGCACTGAAGCTTTCTTT.

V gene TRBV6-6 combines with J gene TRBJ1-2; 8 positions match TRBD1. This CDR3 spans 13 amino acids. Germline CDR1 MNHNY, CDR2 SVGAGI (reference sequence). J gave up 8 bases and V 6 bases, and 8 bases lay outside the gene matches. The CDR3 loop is CASSFQGAFGYTF. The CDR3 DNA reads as TGTGCCAGCAGCTTCCAGGGGGCTTTCGGCTACACCTTC.

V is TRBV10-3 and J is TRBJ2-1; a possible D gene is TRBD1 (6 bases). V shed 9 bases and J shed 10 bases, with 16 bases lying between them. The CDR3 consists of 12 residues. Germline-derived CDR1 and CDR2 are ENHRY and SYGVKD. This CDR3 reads CAIQGSSYEQFF. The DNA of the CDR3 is TGTGCCATACAGGGTAGCTCCTACGAGCAGTTCTTC.

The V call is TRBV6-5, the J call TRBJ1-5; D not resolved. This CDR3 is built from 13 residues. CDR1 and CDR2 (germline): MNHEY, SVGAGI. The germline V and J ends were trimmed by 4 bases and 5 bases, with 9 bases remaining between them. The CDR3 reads CASSSAFDQPQHF. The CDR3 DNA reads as TGTGCCAGCAGTTCAGCTTTCGATCAGCCCCAGCATTTT.

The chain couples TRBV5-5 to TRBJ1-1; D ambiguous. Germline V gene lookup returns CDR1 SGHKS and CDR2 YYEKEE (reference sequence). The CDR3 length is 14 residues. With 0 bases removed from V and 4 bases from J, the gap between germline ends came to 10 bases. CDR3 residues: CASSLVVSGTEAFF. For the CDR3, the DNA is TGTGCCAGCAGCTTGGTCGTGTCAGGCACTGAAGCTTTCTTT. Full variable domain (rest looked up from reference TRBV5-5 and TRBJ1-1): DAGVTQSPTHLIKTRGQQVTLRCSPISGHKSVSWYQQVLGQGPQFIFQYYEKEERGRGNFPDRFSARQFPNYSSELNVNALLLGDSALYLCASSLVVSGTEAFFGQGTRLTVV.

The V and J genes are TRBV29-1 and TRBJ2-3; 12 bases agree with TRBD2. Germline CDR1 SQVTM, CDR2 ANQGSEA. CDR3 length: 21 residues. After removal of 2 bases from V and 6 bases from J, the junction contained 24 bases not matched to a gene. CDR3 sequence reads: CSVEPGLGTGTSGPGGDTQYF. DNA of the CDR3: TGCAGCGTTGAACCAGGGTTAGGGACCGGGACTAGCGGGCCGGGCGGGGATACGCAGTATTTT.

The DNA for the CDR3 is TGTGCCAGCAGCGATCTCCCCGAGAACACCGGGGAGCTGTTTTTT. Amino acid sequence: CASSDLPENTGELFF. The rearrangement uses TRBV7-6 and TRBJ2-2; no definite D call. Germline V gene data show CDR1 as SGHVS and CDR2 as FNYEAQ. The germline V and J ends were trimmed by 5 bases and 1 base, with 11 bases remaining between them. This CDR3 contains 15 residues. The complete variable domain, with remaining parts taken from reference TRBV7-6 and TRBJ2-2, reads GAGVSQSPRYKVTKRGQDVALRCDPISGHVSLYWYRQALGQGPEFLTYFNYEAQQDKSGLPNDRFSAERPEGSISTLTIQRTEQRDSAMYRCASSDLPENTGELFFGEGSRLTVL.

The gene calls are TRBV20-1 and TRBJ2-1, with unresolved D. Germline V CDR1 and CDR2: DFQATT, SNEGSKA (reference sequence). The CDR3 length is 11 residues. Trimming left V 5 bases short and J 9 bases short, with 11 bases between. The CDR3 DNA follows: TGCAGTGCTTATAGGGCCGGTGAGCAGTTCTTC. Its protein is CSAYRAGEQFF.

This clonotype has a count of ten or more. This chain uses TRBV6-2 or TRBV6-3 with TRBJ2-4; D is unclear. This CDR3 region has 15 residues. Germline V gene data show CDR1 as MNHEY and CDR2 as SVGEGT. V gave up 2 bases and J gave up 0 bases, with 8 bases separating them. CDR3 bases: TGTGCCAGCAGTTACGGAAGGTTAGCCAAAAACATTCAGTACTTC. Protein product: CASSYGRLAKNIQYF.

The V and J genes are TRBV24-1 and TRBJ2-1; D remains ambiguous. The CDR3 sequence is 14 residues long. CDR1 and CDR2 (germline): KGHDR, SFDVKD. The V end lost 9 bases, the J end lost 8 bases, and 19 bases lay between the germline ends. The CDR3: CATSVTTRWDEQFF. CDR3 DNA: TGTGCCACCTCCGTTACTACCAGGTGGGATGAGCAGTTCTTC.

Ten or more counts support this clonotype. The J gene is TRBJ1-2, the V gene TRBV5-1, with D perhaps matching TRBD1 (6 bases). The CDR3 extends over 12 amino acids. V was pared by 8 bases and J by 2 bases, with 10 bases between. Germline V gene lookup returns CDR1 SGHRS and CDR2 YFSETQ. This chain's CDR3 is CASGQLNYGYTF. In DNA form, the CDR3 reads TGCGCCAGTGGACAGTTGAACTATGGCTACACCTTC.

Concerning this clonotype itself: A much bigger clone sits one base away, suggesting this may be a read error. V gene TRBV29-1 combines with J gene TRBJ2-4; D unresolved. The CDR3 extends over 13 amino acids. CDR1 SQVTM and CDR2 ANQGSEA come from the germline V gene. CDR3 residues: CGGSSLAKNIQYF. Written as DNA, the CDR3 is TGCGGCGGATCCAGTCTAGCCAAAAACATTCAGTACTTC. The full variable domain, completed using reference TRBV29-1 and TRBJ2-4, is SAVISQKPSRDICQRGTSLTIQCQVDSQVTMMFWYRQQPGQSLTLIATANQGSEATYESGFVIDKFPISRPNLTFSTLTVSNMSPEDSSIYLCGGSSLAKNIQYFGAGTRLSVL.

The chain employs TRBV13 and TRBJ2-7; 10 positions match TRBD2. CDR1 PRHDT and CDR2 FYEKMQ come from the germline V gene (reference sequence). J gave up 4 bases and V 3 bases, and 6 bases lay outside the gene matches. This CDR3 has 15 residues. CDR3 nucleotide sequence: TGTGCCAGCAGCTTCAGGGCTAGCGGGGGTTACGAGCAGTACTTC. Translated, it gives CASSFRASGGYEQYF.

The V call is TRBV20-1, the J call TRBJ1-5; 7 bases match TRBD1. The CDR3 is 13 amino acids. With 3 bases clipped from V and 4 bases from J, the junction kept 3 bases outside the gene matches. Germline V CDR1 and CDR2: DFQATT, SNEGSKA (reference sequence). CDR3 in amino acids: CSARTGKNQPQHF. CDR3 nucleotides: TGCAGTGCTAGGACAGGGAAAAATCAGCCCCAGCATTTT.

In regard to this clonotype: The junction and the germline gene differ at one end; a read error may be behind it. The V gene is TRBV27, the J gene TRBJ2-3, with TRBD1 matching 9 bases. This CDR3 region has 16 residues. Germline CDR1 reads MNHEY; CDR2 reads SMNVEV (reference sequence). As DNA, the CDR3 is TGTGCCGGCAGGGAGGGGACAGGGCTTCCCACAGATACGCAGTATTTT. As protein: CAGREGTGLPTDTQYF.

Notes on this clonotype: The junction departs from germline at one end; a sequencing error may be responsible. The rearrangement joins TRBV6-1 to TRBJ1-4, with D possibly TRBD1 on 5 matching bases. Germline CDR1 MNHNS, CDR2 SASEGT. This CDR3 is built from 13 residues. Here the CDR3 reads CAGSAWGVEKLFF. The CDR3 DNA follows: TGTGCCGGCAGCGCCTGGGGGGTTGAAAAACTGTTTTTT.